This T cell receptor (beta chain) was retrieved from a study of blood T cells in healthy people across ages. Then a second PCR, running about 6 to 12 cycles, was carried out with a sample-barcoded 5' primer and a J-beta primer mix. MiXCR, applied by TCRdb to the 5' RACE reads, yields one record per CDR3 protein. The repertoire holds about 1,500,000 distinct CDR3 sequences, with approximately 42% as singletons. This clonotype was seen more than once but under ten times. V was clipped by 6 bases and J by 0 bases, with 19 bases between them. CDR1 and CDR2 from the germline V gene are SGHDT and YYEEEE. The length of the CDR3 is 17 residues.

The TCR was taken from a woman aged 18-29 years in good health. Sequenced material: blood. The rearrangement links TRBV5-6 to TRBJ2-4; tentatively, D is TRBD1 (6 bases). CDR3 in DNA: TGTGCCAGCAACCCCAAAGGAACAGGGACAGCCAAAAACATTCAGTACTTC. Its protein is CASNPKGTGTAKNIQYF.